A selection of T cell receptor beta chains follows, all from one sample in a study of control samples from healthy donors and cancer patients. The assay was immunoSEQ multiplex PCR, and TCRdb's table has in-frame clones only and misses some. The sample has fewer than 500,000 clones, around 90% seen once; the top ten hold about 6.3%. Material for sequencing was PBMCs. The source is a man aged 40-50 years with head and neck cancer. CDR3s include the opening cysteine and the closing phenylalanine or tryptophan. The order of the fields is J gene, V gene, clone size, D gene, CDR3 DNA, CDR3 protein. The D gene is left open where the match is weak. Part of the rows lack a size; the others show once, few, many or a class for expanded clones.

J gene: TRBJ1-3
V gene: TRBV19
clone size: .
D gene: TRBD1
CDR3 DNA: TGTGCCAGTAGTGCCGGGACAGGCGGTTACACCATATATTTT
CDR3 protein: CASSAGTGGYTIYF

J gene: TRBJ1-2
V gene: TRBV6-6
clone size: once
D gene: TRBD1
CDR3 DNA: TGTGCCAGCAGTCACCAACGGACAGGGGGGAGCCACACCTTC
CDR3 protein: CASSHQRTGGSHTF

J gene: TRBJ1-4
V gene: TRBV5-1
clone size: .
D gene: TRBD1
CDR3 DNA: TGCGCCAGCAGCGGAGGGACAGCAACTAATGAAAAACTGTTTTTT
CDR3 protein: CASSGGTATNEKLFF

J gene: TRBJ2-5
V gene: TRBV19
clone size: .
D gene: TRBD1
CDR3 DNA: TGTGCCAGTAGCATACAGGGGGAGACCCAGTACTTC
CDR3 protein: CASSIQGETQYF

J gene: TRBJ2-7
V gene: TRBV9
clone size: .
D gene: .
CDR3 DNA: TGTGCCAGCAGCGTAGATCGTGGGGAGCAGTACTTC
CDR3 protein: CASSVDRGEQYF

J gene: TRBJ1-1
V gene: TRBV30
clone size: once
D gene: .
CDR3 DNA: TGTGCCTGGAGTTCCGGGGACGCTGAAGCTTTCTTT
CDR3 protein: CAWSSGDAEAFF

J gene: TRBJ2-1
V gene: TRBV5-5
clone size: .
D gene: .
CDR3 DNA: TGTGCCAGCAGCTTGGATCCAGGCAGCTACAATGAGCAGTTCTTC
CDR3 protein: CASSLDPGSYNEQFF

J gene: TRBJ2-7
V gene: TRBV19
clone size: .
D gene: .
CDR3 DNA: TGTGCCAGTAGCCGACGGGACACCTCATTCTACGAGCAGTACTTC
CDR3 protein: CASSRRDTSFYEQYF

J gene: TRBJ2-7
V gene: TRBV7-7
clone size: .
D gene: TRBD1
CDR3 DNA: TGTGCTAGCAGCTTAGGACAGGGGGCCTACGAGCAGTACTTC
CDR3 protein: CASSLGQGAYEQYF

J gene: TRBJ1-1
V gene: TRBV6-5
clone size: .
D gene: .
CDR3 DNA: TGTGCCAGCAATGGAGGAGCGATGAACACTGAAGCTTTCTTT
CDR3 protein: CASNGGAMNTEAFF

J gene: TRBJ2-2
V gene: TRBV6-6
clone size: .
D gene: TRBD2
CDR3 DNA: TGTGCCAGCAGTCCGCGGGGGGGAAACGCGGGGGGGCTCACCACCGGGGAGCTGTTTTTT
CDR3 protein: CASSPRGGNAGGLTTGELFF

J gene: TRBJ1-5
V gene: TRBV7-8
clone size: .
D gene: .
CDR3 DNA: TGTGCCAGCAGCTTAAGCAGAGGAGAGGGCAATCAGCCCCAGCATTTT
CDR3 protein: CASSLSRGEGNQPQHF

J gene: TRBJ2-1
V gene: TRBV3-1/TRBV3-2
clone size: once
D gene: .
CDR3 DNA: TGTGCCAGCAGCCAGGTGGGGCCCGTCCTTAATGAGCAGTTCTTC
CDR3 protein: CASSQVGPVLNEQFF

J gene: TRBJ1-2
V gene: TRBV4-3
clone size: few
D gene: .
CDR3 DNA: TGCGCCAGCAGCCAAGGGGCTAACTATGGCTACACCTTC
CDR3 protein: CASSQGANYGYTF

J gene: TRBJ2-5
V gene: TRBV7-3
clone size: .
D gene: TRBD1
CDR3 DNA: TGTGCCAGCAGCTTGGGCAGGGGGTACCAAGAGACCCAGTACTTC
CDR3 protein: CASSLGRGYQETQYF

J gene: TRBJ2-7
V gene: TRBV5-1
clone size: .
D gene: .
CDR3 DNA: TGCGCCAGCGCTCAGACAGTCCCTAACGAGCAGTACTTC
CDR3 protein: CASAQTVPNEQYF

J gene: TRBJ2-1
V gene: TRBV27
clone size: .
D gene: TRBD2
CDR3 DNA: TGTGCCAGCAGTTCCGGGACTAGCGGGACATGGTTAGGAACCGACTCCTACAATGAGCAGTTCTTC
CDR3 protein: CASSSGTSGTWLGTDSYNEQFF

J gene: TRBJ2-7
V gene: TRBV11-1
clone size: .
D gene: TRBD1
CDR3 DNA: TGTGCCAGCACCTGGGGCAGGGGGTACGAGCAGTACTTC
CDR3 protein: CASTWGRGYEQYF

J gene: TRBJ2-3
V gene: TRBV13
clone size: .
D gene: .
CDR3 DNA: TGTGCCAGCAGCCCGTCGGGCAGCAACACAGATACGCAGTATTTT
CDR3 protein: CASSPSGSNTDTQYF

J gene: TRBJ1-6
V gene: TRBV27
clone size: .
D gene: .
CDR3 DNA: TGTGCCAGCAGTGCAGAACTTGGACAGAACTATAATTCACCCCTCCACTTT
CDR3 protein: CASSAELGQNYNSPLHF

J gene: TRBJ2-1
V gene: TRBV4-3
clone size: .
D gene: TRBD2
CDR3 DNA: TGCGCCAGCAGCCAAGATATGGGGGGGACCTACAATGAGCAGTTCTTC
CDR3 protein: CASSQDMGGTYNEQFF

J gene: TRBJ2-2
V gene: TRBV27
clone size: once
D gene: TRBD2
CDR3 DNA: TGTGCCAGCAGTCCGGGACTAGCACGGGAGCTGTTTTTT
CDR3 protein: CASSPGLARELFF

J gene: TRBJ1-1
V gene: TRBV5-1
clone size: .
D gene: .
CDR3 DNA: TGCGCCAGCAGCCCCGACGGGGGGGACGACATTGAAGCTTTCTTT
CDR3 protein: CASSPDGGDDIEAFF

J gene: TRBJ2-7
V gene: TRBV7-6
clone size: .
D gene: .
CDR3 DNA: TGTGCCAGCAGCTTAGGGGGGGGCAGTCAGAACGAGCAGTACTTC
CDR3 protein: CASSLGGGSQNEQYF

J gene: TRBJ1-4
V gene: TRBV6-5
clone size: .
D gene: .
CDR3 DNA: TGTGCCAGCAGTTTTGACCACAGGTCGCATGAAAAACTGTTTTTT
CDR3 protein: CASSFDHRSHEKLFF

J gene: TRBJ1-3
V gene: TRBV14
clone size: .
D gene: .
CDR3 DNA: TGTGCCAGCAGCCGCTTAGGAAACACCATATATTTT
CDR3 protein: CASSRLGNTIYF

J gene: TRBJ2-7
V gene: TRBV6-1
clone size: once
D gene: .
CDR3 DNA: TGTGCCAGCAGTGAAGTAGTAACAGGGAAGGACGAGCAGTACTTC
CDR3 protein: CASSEVVTGKDEQYF

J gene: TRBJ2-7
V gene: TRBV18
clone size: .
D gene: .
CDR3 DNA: TGTGCCAGCTCACCCTTCAAGAGACAGGTGTCCCTCGGCTCCTACGAGCAGTACTTC
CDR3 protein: CASSPFKRQVSLGSYEQYF

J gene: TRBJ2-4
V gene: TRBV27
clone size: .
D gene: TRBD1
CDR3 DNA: TGTGCCAGCAGTTTATCGGGGGACAGGGCGATAAACATTCAGTACTTC
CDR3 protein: CASSLSGDRAINIQYF

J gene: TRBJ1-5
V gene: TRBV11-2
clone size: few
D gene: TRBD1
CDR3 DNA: TGTGCCAGCAGCTTGGGGGTGGACAGGGGACAGCCCCAGCATTTT
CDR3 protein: CASSLGVDRGQPQHF

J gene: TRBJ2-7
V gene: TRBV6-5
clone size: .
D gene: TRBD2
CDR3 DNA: TGTGCCAGCAGTTCACCTAGCGGGGGGAACTACGAGCAGTACTTC
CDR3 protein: CASSSPSGGNYEQYF

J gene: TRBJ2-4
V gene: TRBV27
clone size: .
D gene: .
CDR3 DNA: TGTGCCAGCAGCCTAGGGGGATCGGCCAAAAACATTCAGTACTTC
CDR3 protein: CASSLGGSAKNIQYF

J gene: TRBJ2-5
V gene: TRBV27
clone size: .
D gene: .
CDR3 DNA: TGTGCCAGCAGCTTAGACTCGACGCTCGATACCCAGTACTTC
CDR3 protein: CASSLDSTLDTQYF

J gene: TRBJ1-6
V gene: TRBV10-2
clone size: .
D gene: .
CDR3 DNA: TGCGCCAGCACCCCGGCGGGAGGGGTTTATAATTCACCCCTCCACTTT
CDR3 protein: CASTPAGGVYNSPLHF

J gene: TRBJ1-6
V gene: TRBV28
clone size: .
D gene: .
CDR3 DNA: TGTGCCAGCAGGGACGAATCGGGAAAAAATTCACCCCTCCACTTT
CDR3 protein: CASRDESGKNSPLHF